A single sample gave rise to the 31 T cell receptor beta chains below, sequenced in a study of read filtering for tumor transcriptome and immune sequencing. This library used around 400 ng RNA and molecular barcoded adaptors spanning alpha/delta and beta/gamma chains. TCRdb called the reads again in MiXCR, with one record for every CDR3 protein. This table has about 46,000 distinct CDR3 sequences, 9.5% to 15% appearing once. Sequencing used a population of CD138-negative cells sorted from bone marrow. The receptor source for this set is a donor at least 40 years old with multiple myeloma.

In its sample, this clonotype was seen many times. V and J are TRBV7-2 and TRBJ1-1; D unresolved. Trimming stripped 3 bases from V and 2 bases from J, with 10 bases between. Per germline, CDR1 SGHTA and CDR2 FQGNSA. There are 14 residues in the CDR3. Here the CDR3 reads CASSLGRSNTEAFF. CDR3 sequence (DNA): TGTGCCAGCAGCTTGGGGAGGAGTAACACTGAAGCTTTCTTT.

As to this clonotype: A much larger clone differs from this one at a single base, so this may be a read error. The chain is built from TRBV5-1 and TRBJ2-2, with 15 positions matching TRBD2. Looked up from germline, CDR1 is SGHRS and CDR2 is YFSETQ. The CDR3 runs 18 residues. CDR3 in amino acids: CAGSVRTSGRGNIGELFF. As DNA, the CDR3 is TGCGCCGGCAGCGTACGGACTAGCGGGAGGGGAAACATCGGGGAGCTGTTTTTT. Full variable domain (outside the CDR3, taken from reference TRBV5-1 and TRBJ2-2): KAGVTQTPRYLIKTRGQQVTLSCSPISGHRSVSWYQQTPGQGLQFLFEYFSETQRNKGNFPGRFSGRQFSNSRSEMNVSTLELGDSALYLCAGSVRTSGRGNIGELFFGEGSRLTVL.

Many counts were recorded for this clonotype. The V and J genes are TRBV6-1 and TRBJ2-6; the D is unclear. The CDR3 extends over 16 amino acids. V dropped 5 bases and J dropped 2 bases, with 13 bases sitting between them. Germline CDR1 MNHNS, CDR2 SASEGT. In DNA form, the CDR3 reads TGTGCCAGCAGTTACTCGTCTAACCCTGGGGCCAACGTCCTGACTTTC. It translates to CASSYSSNPGANVLTF.

This clonotype has more than one count but fewer than ten. This rearrangement joins TRBV6-1 to TRBJ2-2; D uncertain. Trimming took off 7 bases at V and 9 bases at J, with 18 bases between the two ends. The CDR3 spans 14 residues. CDR1 and CDR2 from the germline V gene are MNHNS and SASEGT. The chain's CDR3 is CASMRGPAWRELFF. The CDR3 nucleotides are TGTGCCAGCATGAGAGGCCCGGCATGGAGGGAGCTGTTTTTT.

As to this clonotype: This likely traces to a read error, being one base from a far larger clone. The rearrangement uses TRBV6-6 and TRBJ1-1; D not certain. This CDR3 region has 14 residues. Germline-derived CDR1 and CDR2 are MNHNY and SVGAGI (reference sequence). Trimming removed 2 bases from V and 0 bases from J, with 7 bases in between. CDR3 sequence reads: CASSYDLLNTEAFF. The CDR3 region has the DNA TGTGCCAGCAGTTACGATCTGTTGAACACTGAAGCTTTCTTT.

This clonotype was counted only a few times. No conserved phenylalanine or tryptophan is present at the end of the CDR3, so a read error is the likely explanation. The chain links TRBV9 to TRBJ2-3; 9 bases fit TRBD2. Trimming cost V 4 bases and J 3 bases; bases outside gene matches: 6. Per germline, CDR1 SGDLS and CDR2 YYNGEE. This CDR3 has 15 residues. The CDR3 loop reads CASSWAGGPTDTQYL. DNA for the CDR3: TGTGCCAGCAGCTGGGCGGGAGGGCCAACAGATACGCAGTATTTG.

Many counts were recorded for this clonotype. The V and J genes are TRBV6-6 and TRBJ2-7; tentative D call: TRBD1 (6 bases). Trimming stripped 7 bases from V and 0 bases from J, with 19 bases between. The CDR3 extends over 16 amino acids. Germline V CDR1 and CDR2: MNHNY, SVGAGI (reference sequence). The CDR3 region is CASTQRGGVYSYEQYF. The CDR3 DNA is TGTGCCAGCACGCAACGAGGGGGAGTATACTCCTACGAGCAGTACTTC.

This clonotype has ten or more counts. The V and J genes are TRBV29-1 and TRBJ1-1; 7 bases line up with TRBD1. There are 12 residues in the CDR3. Trimming at V came to 7 bases and at J to 1 base, leaving 3 bases not matched to a gene. Germline V lookup: CDR1 SQVTM, CDR2 ANQGSEA. CDR3 in amino acids: CSARQGNTEAFF. The CDR3 DNA follows: TGCAGCGCCCGACAGGGGAACACTGAAGCTTTCTTT.

In its sample, this clonotype was seen many times. This sequence joins TRBV11-3 and TRBJ2-7, with D possibly TRBD1 on 6 matching bases. The CDR3 totals 14 residues. Germline loops: CDR1 SGHNT, CDR2 YENEEA. Trimming stripped 5 bases from V and 0 bases from J, with 11 bases between. The CDR3 here is CASSLGQSSYEQYF. In nucleotides, the CDR3 is TGTGCCAGCAGCCTCGGACAGAGCTCCTACGAGCAGTACTTC. The variable domain in full, completed from reference TRBV11-3 and TRBJ2-7, reads EAGVVQSPRYKIIEKKQPVAFWCNPISGHNTLYWYLQNLGQGPELLIRYENEEAVDDSQLPKDRFSAERLKGVDSTLKIQPAELGDSAVYLCASSLGQSSYEQYFGPGTRLTVT.

This clonotype was detected many times. V is TRBV20-1 and J is TRBJ2-7, with 12 bases fitting TRBD2. The germline gives CDR1 DFQATT, CDR2 SNEGSKA (reference sequence). The CDR3 runs to 13 residues. Germline trimming cut 6 bases from V and 4 bases from J; bases unmatched to any gene: 4. CDR3 in DNA: TGCAGTGCGAGGACTAGCGGGAAATACGAGCAGTACTTC. Its protein product is CSARTSGKYEQYF.

The chain has TRBV7-2 and TRBJ2-1; possible D gene TRBD2, 6 bases. Trimming took 4 bases from V and 7 from J, leaving 17 bases between them. Germline lookup yields CDR1 SGHTA and CDR2 FQGNSA. CDR3 length: 15 residues. CDR3 in DNA: TGTGCCAGCAGCTGGCAGGGCGGGGTGGGGAATGAGCAGTTCTTC. Amino acids: CASSWQGGVGNEQFF.

This clonotype was observed at least ten times. The chain joins TRBV7-9 to TRBJ2-5; the match to TRBD1 covers 9 bases. The CDR3 is 17 amino acids. CDR1 is SEHNR, CDR2 FQNEAQ, per germline (reference sequence). The V and J ends lost 5 bases and 7 bases, in that order; junction bases with no gene match: 17. In DNA, the CDR3 is TGTGCCAGCAGCCCCCGGTGGTGGACAGGGGAAGGGGTGACCCAGTACTTC. Translated: CASSPRWWTGEGVTQYF. Complete variable domain (other parts from reference TRBV7-9 and TRBJ2-5): DTGVSQNPRHKITKRGQNVTFRCDPISEHNRLYWYRQTLGQGPEFLTYFQNEAQLEKSRLLSDRFSAERPKGSFSTLEIQRTEQGDSAMYLCASSPRWWTGEGVTQYFGPGTRLLVL.

For this clonotype: This may stem from a read error, because a much larger clone lies one nucleotide away. The conserved final phenylalanine or tryptophan is absent from the CDR3, which likely points to a read error. CDR3 amino acids: CASSPDPKPQHL. The DNA for the CDR3 is TGTGCCAGCAGCCCCGACCCCAAGCCCCAGCATCTT. The rearrangement uses TRBV12-3 or TRBV12-4 and TRBJ1-5; D remains ambiguous. V was pared by 6 bases and J by 8 bases, with 11 bases between. The CDR3 spans 12 residues.

This clonotype was picked up many times. This chain joins TRBV6-5 and TRBJ1-5, with a weak D call TRBD1 (6 bases). The germline V gene encodes CDR1 MNHEY and CDR2 SVGAGI. V lost 5 bases and J 2 bases, leaving 13 bases between the germline ends. The CDR3 totals 15 residues. The CDR3: CASSPQGGGNQPQHF. The CDR3 region has the DNA TGTGCCAGCAGTCCACAGGGAGGTGGCAATCAGCCCCAGCATTTT.

The chain couples TRBV3-1 to TRBJ1-1; D is possibly TRBD1 (5 bases). The V and J ends lost 1 base and 11 bases respectively, with 11 bases between them. The CDR3 covers 12 residues. CDR1 and CDR2 (germline): LGHDT, YNNKEL (reference sequence). CDR3 nucleotide sequence: TGTGCCAGCAGCCAAGGGCAGGGAGGGGCTTTCTTT. It translates to CASSQGQGGAFF.

This clonotype was counted ten times or more. J is TRBJ2-3 and V is TRBV29-1; D call uncertain. CDR1 is SQVTM, CDR2 ANQGSEA, per germline. This CDR3 spans 12 amino acids. Trimming shortened V by 8 bases and J by 0 bases, and 9 bases separated the two germline ends. The CDR3 region has the DNA TGCAGCACCCGACAAAGCACAGATACGCAGTATTTT. This encodes CSTRQSTDTQYF.

This clonotype was observed many times. V gene TRBV6-5 combines with J gene TRBJ1-1, with 7 bases aligning to TRBD1. CDR3 length equals 15 residues. Germline-derived CDR1 and CDR2 are MNHEY and SVGAGI. V lost 0 bases and J lost 11; bases outside the gene matches: 12. The CDR3 bases are TGTGCCAGCAGTTACTCGACAGGGCCCATGGGGGAGGCTTTCTTT. Translating gives CASSYSTGPMGEAFF.

This clonotype was detected many times. This chain links TRBV5-5 with TRBJ2-3; 8 bases are shared with TRBD2. Germline V lookup: CDR1 SGHKS, CDR2 YYEKEE (reference sequence). The CDR3 is 14 residues long. Germline trimming cut 7 bases from V and 5 bases from J; bases unmatched to any gene: 9. This chain's CDR3 is CASVLAGRGDTQYF. The CDR3, as DNA: TGTGCCAGCGTTTTAGCGGGGAGAGGAGATACGCAGTATTTT.

This clonotype came up many times. The chain has TRBV6-5 and TRBJ2-1; D tentatively reads TRBD1 or TRBD2 (5 bases each). Between the trimmed V and J ends, which lost 6 bases and 9 bases, there was a span of 21 bases. The CDR3 covers 15 residues. The germline V gene has CDR1 MNHEY and CDR2 SVGAGI. CDR3 loop: CASSPRPSSGGEQFF. The DNA for the CDR3 is TGTGCCAGCAGCCCACGTCCTTCTTCTGGGGGTGAGCAGTTCTTC.

This clonotype was recorded many times. The rearrangement joins TRBV7-2 to TRBJ1-4; D is undetermined. This CDR3 spans 14 amino acids. The germline CDR1 and CDR2 sequences are SGHTA and FQGNSA. V lost 5 bases to trimming and J lost 0 bases, with 7 bases between them. CDR3 DNA sequence: TGTGCCAGCAGCACCCCCCCAACTAATGAAAAACTGTTTTTT. Residues: CASSTPPTNEKLFF.

This clonotype appeared many times. The chain carries TRBV18 and TRBJ2-1; D may be TRBD1 (5 bases). Per germline, CDR1 KGHSH and CDR2 LQKENI. CDR3 length: 13 residues. The V end lost 2 bases, the J end lost 9 bases, and 11 bases lay between the germline ends. The CDR3: CASSPGAAGEQFF. The CDR3 region has the DNA TGTGCCAGCTCACCAGGGGCCGCTGGTGAGCAGTTCTTC. The complete variable domain, with remaining parts taken from reference TRBV18 and TRBJ2-1, reads NAGVMQNPRHLVRRRGQEARLRCSPMKGHSHVYWYRQLPEEGLKFMVYLQKENIIDESGMPKERFSAEFPKEGPSILRIQQVVRGDSAAYFCASSPGAAGEQFFGPGTRLTVL.

This clonotype was recorded at least ten times. V and J are TRBV20-1 and TRBJ2-7; D tentatively reads TRBD1 or TRBD2 (6 bases each). Per germline, CDR1 DFQATT and CDR2 SNEGSKA (reference sequence). V lost 6 bases and J lost 4, with 16 bases in between. CDR3 length: 13 residues. This chain's CDR3 is CSAPRRGLYEQYF. In DNA form, the CDR3 reads TGCAGTGCCCCACGGAGGGGGTTATACGAGCAGTACTTC.

This clonotype was found many times. The chain combines TRBV19 with TRBJ2-1; 9 bases agree with TRBD2. After removal of 8 bases from V and 4 bases from J, the junction contained 6 bases not matched to a gene. Germline V gene sequence: CDR1 LNHDA, CDR2 SQIVND (reference sequence). CDR3 size: 14 residues. CDR3 coding DNA: TGTGCCAGTGGATTTAGCGGGGGTTACAATGAGCAGTTCTTC. Protein product: CASGFSGGYNEQFF.

This clonotype was observed at least ten times. The chain is built from TRBV6-6 and TRBJ1-1, with no clear D. V was cut by 4 bases and J by 1 base, with 13 bases left in between. Germline CDR1 reads MNHNY; CDR2 reads SVGAGI (reference sequence). The CDR3 sequence is 15 residues long. In DNA form, the CDR3 reads TGTGCCAGCAGTTTTCCGAGGACTGCGAACACTGAAGCTTTCTTT. Translated: CASSFPRTANTEAFF.

This chain's CDR3 is CASIKGSLAGGREQYF. CDR3 DNA sequence: TGTGCCAGCATTAAAGGTTCGCTAGCGGGAGGGCGGGAGCAGTACTTC. The V gene is TRBV28, the J gene TRBJ2-7; 12 bases fit TRBD2. V was clipped by 7 bases and J by 7 bases; unmatched bases: 14. Germline CDR1 reads MDHEN; CDR2 reads SYDVKM. This CDR3 spans 16 amino acids.

Regarding this clonotype: A far larger clone lies a single base away; this is likely a read error. The genes are TRBV7-2 and TRBJ1-1, with 7 nucleotides matching TRBD1. The CDR3 covers 14 residues. Germline V gene data show CDR1 as SGHTA and CDR2 as FQGNSA. This CDR3 reads CASSQGQSNTEALF. CDR3 coding DNA: TGTGCCAGCAGCCAGGGACAGTCGAACACTGAAGCTCTCTTT.

This clonotype was observed at least ten times. This chain connects TRBV29-1 to TRBJ2-7, with 7 bases matching TRBD1. Per the germline V gene, CDR1 is SQVTM and CDR2 is ANQGSEA. The junction had 5 bases not matched to a gene; V was cut back by 1 base and J by 5 bases. The CDR3 has 13 residues. This CDR3 is CSVEGLGGDEQYF. The DNA for the CDR3 is TGCAGCGTTGAAGGTCTAGGGGGCGACGAGCAGTACTTC.

This clonotype was seen at least ten times. The chain joins TRBV4-3 to TRBJ2-7; unclear D gene. The germline V and J ends were trimmed by 1 base and 4 bases, with 20 bases remaining between them. Germline assignment: CDR1 LGHNA and CDR2 YSLEER. This CDR3 has 17 residues. The CDR3 loop reads CASSQGATGYGQYEQYF. CDR3 DNA sequence: TGCGCCAGCAGCCAAGGTGCCACGGGCTATGGGCAATACGAGCAGTACTTC.

This clonotype occurred many times. V usage is TRBV19 and J usage is TRBJ1-5; 9 bases map to TRBD1. This CDR3 region has 16 residues. V was clipped by 7 bases and J by 8 bases; unmatched bases: 15. Germline V gives CDR1 LNHDA, CDR2 SQIVND (reference sequence). CDR3 loop: CASNRLGTGLWEPQHF. CDR3 nucleotide sequence: TGTGCCAGTAATCGCCTCGGGACAGGGCTCTGGGAGCCCCAGCATTTT.

This clonotype was counted ten times or more. This sequence joins TRBV5-5 and TRBJ2-3, with D hard to call. V dropped 0 bases and J dropped 6 bases, with 11 bases sitting between them. Germline CDR1 reads SGHKS; CDR2 reads YYEKEE (reference sequence). This CDR3 is 14 amino acids long. The CDR3 sequence: CASSLEPNPDTQYF. The CDR3 DNA is TGTGCCAGCAGCTTGGAGCCCAACCCCGATACGCAGTATTTT.

This clonotype was seen many times. This may stem from a read error, because a much larger clone lies one nucleotide away. As the CDR3 is not closed by the conserved phenylalanine or tryptophan, this likely results from a read error. This chain uses TRBV20-1 with TRBJ1-5; possibly TRBD1 for D (5 bases). Trimming cost V 6 bases and J 2 bases, with 11 bases left between them. The CDR3 has 13 residues. Germline-derived CDR1 and CDR2 are DFQATT and SNEGSKA (reference sequence). CDR3 region: CSATGHGNQPQHL. The CDR3 DNA is TGCAGTGCAACGGGGCATGGCAATCAGCCCCAGCATCTT.